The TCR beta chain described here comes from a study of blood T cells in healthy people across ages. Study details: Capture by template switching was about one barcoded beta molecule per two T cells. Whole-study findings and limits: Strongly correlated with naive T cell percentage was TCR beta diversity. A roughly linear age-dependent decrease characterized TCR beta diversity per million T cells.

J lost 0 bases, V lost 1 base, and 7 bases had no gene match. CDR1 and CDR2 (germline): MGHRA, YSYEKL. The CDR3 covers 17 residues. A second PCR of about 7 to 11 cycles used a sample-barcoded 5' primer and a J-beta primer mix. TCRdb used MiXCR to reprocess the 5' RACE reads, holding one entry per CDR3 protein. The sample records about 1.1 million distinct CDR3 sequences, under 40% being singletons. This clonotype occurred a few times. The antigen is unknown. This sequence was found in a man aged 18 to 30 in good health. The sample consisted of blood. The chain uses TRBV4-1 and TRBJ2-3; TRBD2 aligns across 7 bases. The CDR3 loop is CASSQVSSGLSTDTQYF. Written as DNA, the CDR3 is TGCGCCAGCAGCCAAGTCTCTAGCGGCCTTAGCACAGATACGCAGTATTTT.